This T cell receptor beta chain was observed in a study of somatic mutations in cytotoxic T cells in rheumatoid arthritis. At the level of the study: Nearly 100% purity was obtained when some V beta antibody-stained T-cell populations were flow-sorted; these included V beta1+ cells sequenced for TCRB. Study findings and constraints: Patients with rheumatoid arthritis, but not healthy controls, had CD8+ clonality that increased with age.

The protocol was immunoSEQ multiplex PCR, while the TCRdb copy is restricted to in-frame clones and leaves out a portion. Altogether more than 15,000 clones are present, about 70% being singletons, with the ten largest covering approximately 20%. This CDR3 contains 15 residues. CDR1 is LNHDA, CDR2 SQIVND, per germline (reference sequence). V trimming: 6 bases; J trimming: 6 bases; junction bases outside the gene matches: 12. This clone was observed a handful of times. Its target is not known. The TCR originated in an adult with rheumatoid arthritis. The sequenced sample consisted of CD8+ T cells sorted from blood. This sequence joins TRBV19 and TRBJ1-2; 8 nucleotides align to TRBD1. The CDR3, as DNA: TGTGCCAGTAGCCGGACAGGGTGGGACGTTGATGGCTACACCTTC. Protein product: CASSRTGWDVDGYTF.